These 26 T cell receptor beta chains were all obtained from the same sample, sequenced in a study of persistence of HIV-infected CD4 T cells (dated by TCRdb to between 2020 and 2021). TCRbeta repertoires were sequenced from genomic DNA with the immunoSEQ hsTCRB assay version 4 in survey mode. Drawn from immuneACCESS, this table holds only the in-frame rearrangements with V and J called that TCRdb kept. Clones are partly lost; checked studies trace under half to an unresolved V gene and leave the rest unexplained. This sample comprises about 35,000 clones, 85% of them detected only once. In total, the top ten clones hold about 5% of the sample. This specimen's treatment or condition label, per the study, means: suppressive antiretroviral therapy. Cells were stimulated with a pool of overlapping HIV-1 Gag 15-mer peptides at around 0.91 ug per peptide per mL. Memory CD4+ T cells that did not respond, being CD40L-negative, CD69-negative and CD45RO-high, were sorted as memory populations depleted of antigen-responding cells.

The antigens these receptors bind are not known. The sequences come from cultured CD4+ T cells from PBMCs, collected from a patient who received antiretroviral therapy. The sample's cell subset or site, from its label and the paper: CD40L-CD69- CD45RO-high memory CD4 T cells not responding to Gag peptides. Receptor source: an adult with HIV. The donor label of this sample is uncertain.

The rearrangement uses TRBV10-2 and TRBJ1-1, with D tentatively TRBD1 (5 bases). The CDR3 runs 13 residues. Trimming took off 4 bases at V and 2 bases at J, with 8 bases between the two ends. The germline V gene encodes CDR1 WSHSY and CDR2 SAAADI. The CDR3 sequence is CASSGRDNTEAFF. In DNA, the CDR3 is TGCGCCAGCAGTGGTAGGGACAACACTGAAGCTTTCTTT.

In nucleotides, the CDR3 is TGTGCCAGCAGTACCGGGACAGGGAAATTAAAAGGGGACACTGAAGCTTTCTTT. This translates into CASSTGTGKLKGDTEAFF. The rearrangement joins TRBV28 to TRBJ1-1; 9 nucleotides agree with TRBD1. The V segment lost 5 bases and the J segment 3 bases; nucleotides outside the gene matches: 16. CDR3 length: 18 residues. Germline CDR1 MDHEN, CDR2 SYDVKM.

This rearrangement joins TRBV10-3 to TRBJ1-4; D is unresolved. V lost 0 bases and J lost 12, with 11 bases in between. Germline loops: CDR1 ENHRY, CDR2 SYGVKD. The CDR3 loop spans 13 amino acids. CDR3 in DNA: TGTGCCATCAGTGAGTCGTTTCGGGTGGAACTGTTTTTT. Translation gives CAISESFRVELFF.

The rearrangement joins TRBV3-1 (or the pseudogene TRBV3-2) to TRBJ1-5; D remains unclear. From germline, CDR1 is LGHDT and CDR2 YNNKEL (reference sequence). V lost 1 base to trimming and J lost 3 bases, with 10 bases between them. The CDR3 is made up of 15 amino acids. CDR3 amino acids: CASSQGPEYNQPQHF. CDR3 in DNA: TGTGCCAGCAGCCAAGGTCCAGAATACAATCAGCCCCAGCATTTT.

The chain carries TRBV18 and TRBJ1-2; 7 bases line up with TRBD1. CDR3 length equals 15 residues. The V gene's germline CDR1 is KGHSH and CDR2 LQKENI. Trimming took 2 bases from V and 2 from J; bases not matched to a gene: 5. CDR3 sequence reads: CASSPTTGENYGYTF. The CDR3 DNA reads TGTGCCAGCTCACCAACAACAGGGGAAAACTATGGCTACACCTTC.

CDR3 amino acids: CASSLSFGGYRYTF. CDR3 nucleotides: TGTGCCAGCAGTTTAAGCTTTGGCGGGTATCGCTACACCTTC. The J gene is TRBJ1-2, the V gene TRBV28; no reliable D call. This CDR3 contains 14 residues. From germline, CDR1 is MDHEN and CDR2 SYDVKM. V was clipped by 2 bases and J by 9 bases, with 16 bases between them.

The rearrangement links TRBV20-1 to TRBJ1-1; D is ambiguous. From germline, CDR1 is DFQATT and CDR2 SNEGSKA (reference sequence). The CDR3 totals 9 residues. CDR3 sequence reads: CTTKGAAFF. The CDR3 DNA is TGCACCACTAAGGGAGCAGCTTTCTTT.

This clone has a single count. The rearrangement joins TRBV29-1 to TRBJ1-5; D ambiguous. The V and J ends lost 5 bases and 4 bases respectively, with 12 bases between them. Germline V gives CDR1 SQVTM, CDR2 ANQGSEA. There are 13 residues in the CDR3. CDR3 region: CSVLGATNQPQHF. As DNA, the CDR3 is TGCAGCGTTTTGGGAGCTACTAATCAGCCCCAGCATTTT.

V usage is TRBV19 and J usage is TRBJ2-3, with D unresolved. Trimming pared 3 bases from V and 0 bases from J, leaving 7 bases between. CDR3 length: 14 residues. Per germline, CDR1 LNHDA and CDR2 SQIVND (reference sequence). CDR3 loop: CASSMVQSTDTQYF. DNA for the CDR3: TGTGCCAGTAGTATGGTGCAGAGCACAGATACGCAGTATTTT.

The count of this clone is one. The gene calls are TRBV6-5 and TRBJ2-7; TRBD1 might be the D (6 bases). The CDR3 is 15 amino acids. The V end lost 5 bases, the J end lost 0 bases, and 14 bases lay between the germline ends. Germline V gene sequence: CDR1 MNHEY, CDR2 SVGAGI. CDR3 amino acids: CASSPDTGSSYEQYF. DNA for the CDR3: TGTGCCAGCAGTCCTGACACAGGGAGCTCCTACGAGCAGTACTTC.

This chain uses TRBV19 with TRBJ1-2; tentatively, D is TRBD1 (5 bases). Trimming shortened V by 7 bases and J by 3 bases, and 15 bases separated the two germline ends. The CDR3 contains 14 residues. The V gene's germline CDR1 is LNHDA and CDR2 SQIVND (reference sequence). The CDR3 nucleotides read TGTGCCAGTACCCGCCTAGGGACGGACTATGGCTACACCTTC. The encoded protein is CASTRLGTDYGYTF.

In this sample, this clone turned up once. J is TRBJ2-2 and V is TRBV7-3, with TRBD1 matching 11 bases. The CDR3 spans 14 residues. CDR1 is SGHTA and CDR2 is FQGTGA in the germline V gene. The J segment lost 6 bases and the V segment lost 3 bases, leaving 0 bases of the junction unmatched. For the CDR3, the DNA is TGTGCCAGCAGCTTGGGACAGGGGGCCGGGGAGCTGTTTTTT. Translating gives CASSLGQGAGELFF.

The chain has TRBV30 and TRBJ1-2; D is possibly TRBD1 (6 bases). The CDR3 loop spans 13 amino acids. Germline loops: CDR1 GTSNPN, CDR2 SVGIG (reference sequence). V gave up 6 bases and J gave up 4 bases, with 15 bases separating them. The CDR3, as DNA: TGTGCCTGCCTCACCAGGGGCCTCTATGGCTACACCTTC. It codes for CACLTRGLYGYTF.

This sequence joins TRBV29-1 and TRBJ1-2, with a possible D match to TRBD1 (6 bases). Germline values: CDR1 SQVTM, CDR2 ANQGSEA. Trimming removed 7 bases from V and 3 bases from J, with 18 bases in between. The CDR3 extends over 14 amino acids. CDR3 DNA: TGCAGCGCCGACAGGAATCGACAGGACTATGGCTACACCTTC. Translated, it gives CSADRNRQDYGYTF.

The gene calls are TRBV19 and TRBJ2-2; D is ambiguous. Trimming shortened V by 5 bases and J by 7 bases, and 14 bases separated the two germline ends. The V gene's germline CDR1 is LNHDA and CDR2 SQIVND (reference sequence). The CDR3 length is 14 residues. In nucleotides, the CDR3 is TGTGCCAGTAGTCTGGGTCCTACGGGCGGGGAGCTGTTTTTT. As protein: CASSLGPTGGELFF. The full variable domain, in which reference TRBV19 and TRBJ2-2 provide the parts outside the CDR3, is DGGITQSPKYLFRKEGQNVTLSCEQNLNHDAMYWYRQDPGQGLRLIYYSQIVNDFQKGDIAEGYSVSREKKESFPLTVTSAQKNPTAFYLCASSLGPTGGELFFGEGSRLTVL.

CDR3: CASTAVRAEAFF. The DNA for the CDR3 is TGTGCCAGCACCGCCGTGAGAGCTGAAGCTTTCTTT. The chain employs TRBV12-3 or TRBV12-4 and TRBJ1-1; D gene uncertain. V gave up 7 bases and J gave up 6 bases, with 12 bases separating them. CDR3 length equals 12 residues.

The rearrangement joins TRBV9 to TRBJ1-1; 10 nucleotides line up with TRBD1. The V gene's germline CDR1 is SGDLS and CDR2 YYNGEE. The CDR3 totals 17 residues. The V and J ends lost 6 bases and 0 bases, in that order; junction bases with no gene match: 11. The CDR3 nucleotides are TGTGCCAGCAACAAAAGGGACAGGGGCGTTTTGAACACTGAAGCTTTCTTT. It translates to CASNKRDRGVLNTEAFF.

The chain carries TRBV7-9 and TRBJ1-5; no reliable D call. The CDR3 consists of 11 residues. With 5 bases removed from V and 10 bases from J, the gap between germline ends came to 9 bases. Per the germline V gene, CDR1 is SEHNR and CDR2 is FQNEAQ (reference sequence). CDR3 region: CASSLRGPQHF. The DNA of the CDR3 is TGTGCCAGCAGCCTACGAGGACCCCAGCATTTT.

This sequence joins TRBV27 and TRBJ1-4, with 7 nucleotides matching TRBD1. After removal of 3 bases from V and 3 bases from J, the junction contained 10 bases not matched to a gene. Germline-derived CDR1 and CDR2 are MNHEY and SMNVEV (reference sequence). This CDR3 spans 17 amino acids. CDR3 coding DNA: TGTGCCAGCAGTTTCGGTAGGGGGCTAGGTGCTAATGAAAAACTGTTTTTT. Translation gives CASSFGRGLGANEKLFF.

This clone appeared once. The genes are TRBV19 and TRBJ2-1; a possible D gene is TRBD2 (6 bases). V was cut by 5 bases and J by 9 bases, with 17 bases left in between. This CDR3 contains 14 residues. In germline, CDR1 is LNHDA, CDR2 SQIVND (reference sequence). For the CDR3, the DNA is TGTGCCAGTAGTCCGACTAGGACCCGGGGTGAGCAGTTCTTC. As protein: CASSPTRTRGEQFF.

There are a few counts of this clone. The genes are TRBV27 and TRBJ2-3, with D hard to call. The CDR3 has 16 amino acids. In germline, CDR1 is MNHEY, CDR2 SMNVEV (reference sequence). V shed 3 bases and J shed 2 bases, with 15 bases lying between them. In DNA form, the CDR3 reads TGTGCCAGCAGTTTGGTACCAGCGCCTCCCACAGATACGCAGTATTTT. It specifies CASSLVPAPPTDTQYF.

The gene calls are TRBV5-1 and TRBJ1-2, with D perhaps matching TRBD1 (5 bases). CDR3 length: 13 amino acids. Germline V gene sequence: CDR1 SGHRS, CDR2 YFSETQ. Trimming removed 7 bases at V and 6 bases at J, with 16 bases between. CDR3 sequence: CASAEGREDGYTF. The DNA for the CDR3 is TGCGCCAGCGCGGAAGGCAGGGAGGATGGCTACACCTTC.

The chain employs TRBV19 and TRBJ1-4; tentative D call: TRBD1 (6 bases). Germline V gene lookup returns CDR1 LNHDA and CDR2 SQIVND (reference sequence). V was pared by 5 bases and J by 5 bases, with 15 bases between. This CDR3 region has 15 residues. The CDR3 sequence is CASSRRTDSNEKLFF. CDR3 DNA: TGTGCCAGTAGTCGAAGGACAGATTCGAATGAAAAACTGTTTTTT.

This chain uses TRBV11-2 with TRBJ2-3, with D unclear. This CDR3 has 17 amino acids. Germline assignment: CDR1 SGHAT and CDR2 FQNNGV. Trimming removed 1 base from V and 0 bases from J, with 14 bases in between. CDR3 sequence (DNA): TGTGCCAGCAGCTTAGGGCTTGCGGTAACTAGCACAGATACGCAGTATTTT. Protein: CASSLGLAVTSTDTQYF.

The CDR3 bases are TGTGCCAGCAGCATGCACAGGGGGCTGCGTGAAAAACTGTTTTTT. The encoded protein is CASSMHRGLREKLFF. This chain uses TRBV14 with TRBJ1-4; 9 bases are shared with TRBD1. J gave up 7 bases and V 5 bases, and 8 bases lay outside the gene matches. The CDR3 extends over 15 amino acids. The germline gives CDR1 SGHDN, CDR2 FVKESK.

This sequence joins TRBV6-5 and TRBJ1-2, with a possible D match to TRBD1 (5 bases). CDR1 and CDR2 (germline): MNHEY, SVGAGI. The CDR3 has 12 amino acids. Trimming took 2 bases from V and 10 from J, leaving 11 bases between them. The CDR3 reads CASSYEGRLYTF. The DNA of the CDR3 is TGTGCCAGCAGTTACGAGGGACGACTCTACACCTTC.